A single sample gave rise to the 27 T cell receptor beta chains below, sequenced in a study of blood T cell repertoires in COVID-19. Clones were read by immunoSEQ multiplex PCR, and TCRdb kept only the in-frame ones, dropping some. This sample yields under 150,000 clones, of which 86% are seen a single time; 15% to 20% belongs to the top ten. Sequencing was carried out using peripheral blood. All receptors derive from a woman aged 45-60 years who had recovered from COVID-19.

The chain employs TRBV2 and TRBJ2-5, with D hard to call. The CDR3 extends over 12 amino acids. The V end was cut by 8 bases, the J end by 0 bases, with 7 bases between. Germline V gene data show CDR1 as SNHLY and CDR2 as FYNNEI. In DNA form, the CDR3 reads TGTGCCAGCTCGCAGAACCAAGAGACCCAGTACTTC. Translating it yields CASSQNQETQYF.

This clone has only a few counts. This chain connects TRBV4-2 to TRBJ2-1, with 9 bases aligning to TRBD2. V shed 1 base and J 0 bases; nucleotides not matched to a gene: 1. Germline V gene sequence: CDR1 LGHNA, CDR2 YNFKEQ. CDR3 length equals 16 residues. CDR3 residues: CASSQGLAVSYNEQFF. The CDR3 bases are TGTGCCAGCAGCCAAGGACTAGCGGTCTCCTACAATGAGCAGTTCTTC.

J is TRBJ1-2 and V is TRBV29-1, with D possibly being TRBD1 (5 bases). The CDR3 spans 11 residues. Germline V gene lookup returns CDR1 SQVTM and CDR2 ANQGSEA. V dropped 7 bases and J dropped 2 bases, with 8 bases sitting between them. The CDR3 coding sequence is TGCAGCGCGACAGAGAACTATGGCTACACCTTC. Its protein product is CSATENYGYTF.

This chain joins TRBV2 and TRBJ2-7; 7 nucleotides match TRBD2. Unmatched junction bases numbered 6, after V lost 4 bases and J lost 3 bases. CDR1 is SNHLY, CDR2 FYNNEI, per germline. The CDR3 contains 14 residues. CDR3 sequence reads: CASSVGGVGYEQYF. In nucleotides, the CDR3 is TGTGCCAGCAGTGTGGGAGGGGTTGGCTACGAGCAGTACTTC.

The chain uses TRBV7-9 and TRBJ1-4, with D perhaps TRBD1 (5 bases). Looked up from germline, CDR1 is SEHNR and CDR2 is FQNEAQ (reference sequence). CDR3 length: 10 amino acids. Trimming took off 8 bases at V and 7 bases at J, with 5 bases between the two ends. CDR3 in amino acids: CASQGEKLFF. For the CDR3, the DNA is TGTGCCAGCCAGGGTGAAAAACTGTTTTTT.

The rearrangement uses TRBV27 and TRBJ1-5; 7 bases map to TRBD1. Per the germline V gene, CDR1 is MNHEY and CDR2 is SMNVEV (reference sequence). The CDR3 has 15 residues. Trimming cost V 2 bases and J 6 bases; bases outside gene matches: 7. The chain's CDR3 is CASSLMGTVPQPQHF. CDR3 bases: TGTGCCAGCAGTTTAATGGGGACAGTTCCTCAGCCCCAGCATTTT.

The V call is TRBV11-2, the J call TRBJ2-4, with 7 bases that match TRBD2. Germline V lookup: CDR1 SGHAT, CDR2 FQNNGV. Trimming at V came to 5 bases and at J to 6 bases, leaving 10 bases not matched to a gene. This CDR3 is 15 amino acids long. The CDR3 sequence: CASSPRGTGGNIQYF. The CDR3 region has the DNA TGTGCCAGCAGCCCTCGCGGGACGGGGGGAAACATTCAGTACTTC.

The V call is TRBV18, the J call TRBJ1-5, with 10 bases identical to TRBD1. With V trimmed by 3 bases and J by 7 bases, 3 bases remained unmatched. Germline V lookup: CDR1 KGHSH, CDR2 LQKENI. CDR3 size: 14 residues. CDR3 amino acids: CASSPDRGRQPQHF. The CDR3 DNA follows: TGTGCCAGCTCACCTGACAGGGGGCGACAGCCCCAGCATTTT.

This rearrangement joins TRBV30 to TRBJ1-6, with 7 positions matching TRBD1. CDR1 is GTSNPN and CDR2 is SVGIG in the germline V gene (reference sequence). The V segment lost 0 bases and the J segment 7 bases; nucleotides outside the gene matches: 6. CDR3 length equals 15 residues. CDR3 amino acids: CAWSVTGAENSPLHF. Here the CDR3 DNA reads TGTGCCTGGAGTGTTACAGGGGCAGAGAATTCACCCCTCCACTTT.

The genes are TRBV2 and TRBJ2-4; a weak D match, TRBD1 (7 bases). V lost 4 bases and J lost 7, with 11 bases in between. Germline CDR1 SNHLY, CDR2 FYNNEI. CDR3 length: 13 amino acids. In nucleotides, the CDR3 is TGTGCCAGCAGTGCACAGGGGAGGAACATTCAGTACTTC. Its translation is CASSAQGRNIQYF.

This clone was observed a handful of times. The chain carries TRBV5-4 and TRBJ1-6, with no clear D. CDR1 is SGHNT and CDR2 is YYREEE in the germline V gene (reference sequence). This CDR3 comprises 13 residues. Trimming shortened V by 4 bases and J by 8 bases, and 10 bases separated the two germline ends. This chain's CDR3 is CASSPGRDSPLHF. The CDR3 DNA reads as TGTGCCAGCAGCCCGGGTCGGGATTCACCCCTCCACTTT.

The chain employs TRBV5-4 and TRBJ1-1, with 7 bases matching TRBD1. Germline V gene sequence: CDR1 SGHNT, CDR2 YYREEE (reference sequence). CDR3 length: 15 amino acids. J was trimmed by 4 bases and V by 0 bases; bases with no gene match: 6. CDR3 nucleotide sequence: TGTGCCAGCAGCTTGGAAACAGGGGTAGCCACTGAAGCTTTCTTT. Its translation: CASSLETGVATEAFF.

This clone was seen only once. The rearrangement links TRBV24-1 to TRBJ2-7; tentatively, D is TRBD1 (8 bases). CDR3 size: 13 residues. Germline V gene lookup returns CDR1 KGHDR and CDR2 SFDVKD. V was cut by 10 bases and J by 4 bases, with 16 bases left in between. For the CDR3, the DNA is TGTGCCACATCGCGGGGGACAGGATACGAGCAGTACTTC. Protein: CATSRGTGYEQYF.

The genes are TRBV5-1 and TRBJ1-2; D is unresolved. CDR3 size: 14 residues. Per germline, CDR1 SGHRS and CDR2 YFSETQ. V shed 0 bases and J shed 4 bases, with 10 bases lying between them. As DNA, the CDR3 is TGCGCCAGCAGCTTGGCCGCCACTTCCTATGGCTACACCTTC. Amino acid sequence: CASSLAATSYGYTF.

The genes are TRBV28 and TRBJ2-7, with D maybe TRBD1 (6 bases). V gave up 5 bases and J gave up 7 bases, with 15 bases separating them. There are 13 residues in the CDR3. Germline V lookup: CDR1 MDHEN, CDR2 SYDVKM. The CDR3 sequence: CASSHQGRQEQYF. CDR3 in DNA: TGTGCCAGCAGTCACCAGGGGCGGCAAGAGCAGTACTTC.

With regard to this clone: Within the sample, other DNA sequences also encode this same CDR3. The V call is TRBV9, the J call TRBJ2-5, with TRBD2 matching 7 bases. The V segment lost 0 bases and the J segment 4 bases; nucleotides outside the gene matches: 3. The CDR3 runs 14 residues. CDR1 is SGDLS and CDR2 is YYNGEE in the germline V gene. In DNA form, the CDR3 reads TGTGCCAGCAGCGTAGGCGGGAGCGGAGAGACCCAGTACTTC. Protein product: CASSVGGSGETQYF.

V is TRBV7-2 and J is TRBJ2-5; TRBD1 aligns across 8 bases. The junction had 16 bases not matched to a gene; V was cut back by 7 bases and J by 0 bases. CDR3 length: 18 amino acids. The germline gives CDR1 SGHTA, CDR2 FQGNSA. The CDR3 region is CASTHVSIAGGYQETQYF. Written as DNA, the CDR3 is TGTGCCAGCACCCATGTCTCAATCGCAGGGGGCTACCAAGAGACCCAGTACTTC.

The chain joins TRBV5-1 to TRBJ2-7; a weak D match, TRBD2 (6 bases). From germline, CDR1 is SGHRS and CDR2 YFSETQ. The germline V and J ends were trimmed by 4 bases and 0 bases, with 17 bases remaining between them. This CDR3 is 16 amino acids long. This chain's CDR3 is CASSTTSGPSSYEQYF. DNA of the CDR3: TGCGCCAGCAGCACAACCAGCGGGCCCAGCTCCTACGAGCAGTACTTC.

The chain is built from TRBV7-2 and TRBJ2-2, with D possibly TRBD2 on 5 matching bases. CDR3 size: 16 residues. The V gene lost 1 base and the J gene lost 3 bases, with 12 bases spanning the gap. Germline V CDR1 and CDR2: SGHTA, FQGNSA. CDR3 loop: CASSLVSTGDTGELFF. The CDR3 nucleotides are TGTGCCAGCAGCTTAGTTTCCACCGGGGACACCGGGGAGCTGTTTTTT.

The genes are TRBV20-1 and TRBJ1-4, with 7 nucleotides matching TRBD1. V was clipped by 3 bases and J by 2 bases; unmatched bases: 6. CDR3 length: 15 amino acids. Germline V gene data show CDR1 as DFQATT and CDR2 as SNEGSKA (reference sequence). CDR3 sequence: CSASEQGWTNEKLFF. The CDR3 coding sequence is TGCAGTGCTAGTGAACAGGGGTGGACTAATGAAAAACTGTTTTTT.

The sample holds one count of this clone. This sequence joins TRBV18 and TRBJ2-1; TRBD2 agrees at 8 bases. Trimming cost V 0 bases and J 2 bases; bases outside gene matches: 3. Germline V CDR1 and CDR2: KGHSH, LQKENI. The CDR3 sequence is 16 residues long. The CDR3 DNA is TGTGCCAGCTCACCACCGACTAGCGTTACCTACAATGAGCAGTTCTTC. It translates to CASSPPTSVTYNEQFF.

The chain uses TRBV6-1 and TRBJ2-1, with D possibly being TRBD2 (5 bases). V lost 2 bases and J 2 bases, leaving 13 bases between the germline ends. The CDR3 loop spans 16 amino acids. The germline V gene has CDR1 MNHNS and CDR2 SASEGT. CDR3 loop: CASSEIPSRTYNEQFF. CDR3 sequence (DNA): TGTGCCAGCAGTGAAATCCCTAGCCGCACCTACAATGAGCAGTTCTTC.

This chain connects TRBV6-6 to TRBJ1-4; D perhaps matches TRBD1 (6 bases). V shed 2 bases and J shed 0 bases, with 10 bases lying between them. CDR3 length equals 16 residues. Looked up from germline, CDR1 is MNHNY and CDR2 is SVGAGI (reference sequence). The CDR3 sequence: CASSYNRDPTNEKLFF. Here the CDR3 DNA reads TGTGCCAGCAGTTACAACAGGGACCCAACTAATGAAAAACTGTTTTTT.

The chain recombines TRBV29-1 with TRBJ2-1; 7 bases line up with TRBD1. The CDR3 runs to 13 residues. J gave up 4 bases and V 6 bases, and 6 bases lay outside the gene matches. From germline, CDR1 is SQVTM and CDR2 ANQGSEA. Written as DNA, the CDR3 is TGCAGCGTGGACGGGACAGCTTACAATGAGCAGTTCTTC. As protein: CSVDGTAYNEQFF.

V usage is TRBV10-3 and J usage is TRBJ2-7, with D maybe TRBD2 (6 bases). This CDR3 contains 15 residues. V was trimmed by 3 bases and J by 2 bases, leaving 14 bases between them. The germline gives CDR1 ENHRY, CDR2 SYGVKD. CDR3 nucleotide sequence: TGTGCCATCAGTGAACCGGCGGGGACCACCTACGAGCAGTACTTC. This gives the protein CAISEPAGTTYEQYF.

The chain recombines TRBV28 with TRBJ2-1; 7 bases line up with TRBD1. V lost 4 bases to trimming and J lost 0 bases; unmatched junction nucleotides: 6. From germline, CDR1 is MDHEN and CDR2 SYDVKM. The CDR3 has 16 residues. DNA of the CDR3: TGTGCCAGCAGTTCGATAGGGACAGCCTCCTACAATGAGCAGTTCTTC. Its protein product is CASSSIGTASYNEQFF.

The gene calls are TRBV5-1 and TRBJ2-7; the match to TRBD1 covers 11 bases. Germline loops: CDR1 SGHRS, CDR2 YFSETQ. The CDR3 runs 12 residues. J gave up 3 bases and V 7 bases, and 0 bases lay outside the gene matches. The CDR3 nucleotides read TGCGCCAGCGGGACAGGGGGCTACGAGCAGTACTTC. Translation gives CASGTGGYEQYF. Full variable domain (outside the CDR3, taken from reference TRBV5-1 and TRBJ2-7): KAGVTQTPRYLIKTRGQQVTLSCSPISGHRSVSWYQQTPGQGLQFLFEYFSETQRNKGNFPGRFSGRQFSNSRSEMNVSTLELGDSALYLCASGTGGYEQYFGPGTRLTVT.